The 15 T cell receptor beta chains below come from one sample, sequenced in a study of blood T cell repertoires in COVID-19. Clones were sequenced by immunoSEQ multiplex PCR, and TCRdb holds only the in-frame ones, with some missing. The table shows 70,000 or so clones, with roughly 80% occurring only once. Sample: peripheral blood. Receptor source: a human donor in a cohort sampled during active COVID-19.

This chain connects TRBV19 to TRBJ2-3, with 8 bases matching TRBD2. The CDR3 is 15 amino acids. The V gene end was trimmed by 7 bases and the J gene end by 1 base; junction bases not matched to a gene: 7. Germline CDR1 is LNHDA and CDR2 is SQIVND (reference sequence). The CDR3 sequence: CASKRGGAGTDTQYF. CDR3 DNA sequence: TGTGCCAGTAAACGGGGGGGGGCAGGCACAGATACGCAGTATTTT. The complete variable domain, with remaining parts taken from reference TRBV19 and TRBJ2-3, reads DGGITQSPKYLFRKEGQNVTLSCEQNLNHDAMYWYRQDPGQGLRLIYYSQIVNDFQKGDIAEGYSVSREKKESFPLTVTSAQKNPTAFYLCASKRGGAGTDTQYFGPGTRLTVL.

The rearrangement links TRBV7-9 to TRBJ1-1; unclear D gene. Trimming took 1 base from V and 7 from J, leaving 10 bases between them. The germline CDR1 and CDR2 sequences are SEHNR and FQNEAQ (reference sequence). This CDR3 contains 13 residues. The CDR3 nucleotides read TGTGCCAGCAGCTTAGGGGGAGCCAGTGAAGCTTTCTTT. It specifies CASSLGGASEAFF.

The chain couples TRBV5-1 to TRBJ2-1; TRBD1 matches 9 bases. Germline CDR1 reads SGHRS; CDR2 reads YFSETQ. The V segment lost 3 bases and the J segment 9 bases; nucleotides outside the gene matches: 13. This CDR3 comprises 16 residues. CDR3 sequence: CASSSSQGAGLGEQFF. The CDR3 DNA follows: TGCGCCAGCAGCTCATCACAGGGGGCAGGATTGGGTGAGCAGTTCTTC.

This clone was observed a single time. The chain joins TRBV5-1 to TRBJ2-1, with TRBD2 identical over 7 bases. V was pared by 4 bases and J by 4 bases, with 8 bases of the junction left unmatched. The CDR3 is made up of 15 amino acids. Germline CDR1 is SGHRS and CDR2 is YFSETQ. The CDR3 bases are TGCGCCAGCAGCCCCGGGACTAACCCTTACAATGAGCAGTTCTTC. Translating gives CASSPGTNPYNEQFF.

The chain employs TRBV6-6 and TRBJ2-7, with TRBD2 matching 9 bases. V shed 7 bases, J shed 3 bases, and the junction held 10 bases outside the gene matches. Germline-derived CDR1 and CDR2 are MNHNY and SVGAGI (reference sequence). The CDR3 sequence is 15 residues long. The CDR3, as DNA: TGTGCCAGCACTCTACGGCGGGGGGGGAACTACGAGCAGTACTTC. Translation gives CASTLRRGGNYEQYF.

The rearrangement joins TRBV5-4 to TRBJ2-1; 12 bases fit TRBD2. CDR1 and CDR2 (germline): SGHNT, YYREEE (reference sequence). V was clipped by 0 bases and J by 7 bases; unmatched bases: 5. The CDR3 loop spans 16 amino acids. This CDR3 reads CASSLESTSGSNEQFF. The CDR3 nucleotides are TGTGCCAGCAGCTTGGAGTCGACTAGCGGGAGTAATGAGCAGTTCTTC. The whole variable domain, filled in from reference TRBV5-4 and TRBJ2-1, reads ETGVTQSPTHLIKTRGQQVTLRCSSQSGHNTVSWYQQALGQGPQFIFQYYREEENGRGNFPPRFSGLQFPNYSSELNVNALELDDSALYLCASSLESTSGSNEQFFGPGTRLTVL.

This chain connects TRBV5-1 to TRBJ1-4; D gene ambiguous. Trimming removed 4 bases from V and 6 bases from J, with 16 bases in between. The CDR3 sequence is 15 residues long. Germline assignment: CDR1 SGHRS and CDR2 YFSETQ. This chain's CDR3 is CASSPNAGSDEKLFF. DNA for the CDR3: TGCGCCAGCAGCCCGAATGCGGGATCGGATGAAAAACTGTTTTTT. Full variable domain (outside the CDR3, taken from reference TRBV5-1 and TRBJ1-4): KAGVTQTPRYLIKTRGQQVTLSCSPISGHRSVSWYQQTPGQGLQFLFEYFSETQRNKGNFPGRFSGRQFSNSRSEMNVSTLELGDSALYLCASSPNAGSDEKLFFGSGTQLSVL.

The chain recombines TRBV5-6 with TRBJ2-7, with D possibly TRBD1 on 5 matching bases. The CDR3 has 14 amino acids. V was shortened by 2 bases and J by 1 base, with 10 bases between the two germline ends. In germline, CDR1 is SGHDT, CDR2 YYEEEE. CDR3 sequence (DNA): TGTGCCAGCAGCTTTCTAGACAGATCCTACGAGCAGTACTTC. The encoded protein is CASSFLDRSYEQYF.

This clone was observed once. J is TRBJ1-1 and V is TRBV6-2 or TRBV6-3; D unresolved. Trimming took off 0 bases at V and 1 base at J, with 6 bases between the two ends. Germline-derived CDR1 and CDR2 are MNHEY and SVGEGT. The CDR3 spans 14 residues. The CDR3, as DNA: TGTGCCAGCAGTTACTCCGGAGGGAACACTGAAGCTTTCTTT. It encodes CASSYSGGNTEAFF.

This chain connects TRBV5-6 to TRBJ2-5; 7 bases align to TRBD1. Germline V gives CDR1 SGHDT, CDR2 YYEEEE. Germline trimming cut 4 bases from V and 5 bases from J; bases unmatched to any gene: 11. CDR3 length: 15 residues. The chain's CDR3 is CASSRRQGGYETQYF. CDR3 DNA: TGTGCCAGCAGCCGCAGACAGGGTGGGTACGAGACCCAGTACTTC.

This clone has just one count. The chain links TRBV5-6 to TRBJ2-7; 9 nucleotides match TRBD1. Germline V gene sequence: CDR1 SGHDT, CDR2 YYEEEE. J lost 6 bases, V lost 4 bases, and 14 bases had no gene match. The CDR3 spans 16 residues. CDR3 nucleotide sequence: TGTGCCAGCAGCAATCGCCGGGACAGGGTGGCGGGCGAGCAGTACTTC. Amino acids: CASSNRRDRVAGEQYF.

The CDR3 protein is CASSKSKGGETQYF. The CDR3 DNA reads as TGTGCCAGCAGCAAGTCGAAGGGAGGAGAGACCCAGTACTTC. J is TRBJ2-5 and V is TRBV2; perhaps TRBD2 as D (6 bases). The CDR3 is 14 amino acids. Germline V gene data show CDR1 as SNHLY and CDR2 as FYNNEI. Trimming pared 6 bases from V and 4 bases from J, leaving 15 bases between. The full variable domain, completed using reference TRBV2 and TRBJ2-5, is EPEVTQTPSHQVTQMGQEVILRCVPISNHLYFYWYRQILGQKVEFLVSFYNNEISEKSEIFDDQFSVERPDGSNFTLKIRSTKLEDSAMYFCASSKSKGGETQYFGPGTRLLVL.

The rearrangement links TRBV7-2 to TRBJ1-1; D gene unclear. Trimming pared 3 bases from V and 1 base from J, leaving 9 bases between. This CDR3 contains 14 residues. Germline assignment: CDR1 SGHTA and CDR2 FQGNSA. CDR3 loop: CASSLSQKNTEAFF. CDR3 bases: TGTGCCAGCAGCTTGTCCCAGAAGAACACTGAAGCTTTCTTT.

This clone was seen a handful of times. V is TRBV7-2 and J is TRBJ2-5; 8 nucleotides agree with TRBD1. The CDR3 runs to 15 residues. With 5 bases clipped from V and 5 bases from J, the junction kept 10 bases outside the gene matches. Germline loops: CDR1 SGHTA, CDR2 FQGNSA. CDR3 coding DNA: TGTGCCAGCAGCCCCAGCAGGGGGCTCGGGGAGACCCAGTACTTC. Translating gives CASSPSRGLGETQYF. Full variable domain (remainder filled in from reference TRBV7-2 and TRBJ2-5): GAGVSQSPSNKVTEKGKDVELRCDPISGHTALYWYRQSLGQGLEFLIYFQGNSAPDKSGLPSDRFSAERTGGSVSTLTIQRTQQEDSAVYLCASSPSRGLGETQYFGPGTRLLVL.

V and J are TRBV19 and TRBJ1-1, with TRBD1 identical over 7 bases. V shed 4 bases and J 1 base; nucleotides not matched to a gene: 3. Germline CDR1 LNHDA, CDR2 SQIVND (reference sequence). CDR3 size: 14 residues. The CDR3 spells CASSTNRGNTEAFF. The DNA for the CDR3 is TGTGCCAGTAGTACGAACAGGGGGAACACTGAAGCTTTCTTT.